This T cell receptor beta chain was retrieved from a study of CXCR3-negative and CXCR3-positive naive CD8 T cells. The germline CDR1 and CDR2 sequences are MDHEN and SYDVKM. The CDR3 covers 12 residues. The authors made the TRB cDNA libraries by 5' RACE using UMI labels. TCRdb reprocessed the 5' RACE reads; each CDR3 protein has one entry and no DNA is given. This sample's clone table lists about 43,000 distinct CDR3 sequences. Sequencing was carried out using memory CD8+ T cells from blood. The rearrangement links TRBV28 to TRBJ2-7; TCRdb outputs TRBD1, but without DNA this stays unchecked. The TCR sequence derives from a human donor in good health. Some clones in this sample may be carry-over from other donors' samples. The CDR3 here is CASSTGAGEQYF.